The T cell receptor beta chain described here comes from a study of blood T cell repertoires in COVID-19. CDR1 and CDR2 (germline): SGHRS, YFSETQ. Trimming pared 4 bases from V and 6 bases from J, leaving 12 bases between. The CDR3 has 13 amino acids. The method was immunoSEQ multiplex PCR; TCRdb's version includes in-frame clones alone and lacks a portion of them. The sample consists of about 250,000 clones, 89% of them appearing once. Sequencing was done on a sample of peripheral blood. The sequence derives from a woman aged 40 to 50 who had recovered from COVID-19. The V call is TRBV5-1, the J call TRBJ2-3; unclear D gene. CDR3 nucleotides: TGCGCCAGCAGCGCCACTGGAGCGGATACGCAGTATTTT. Amino acids: CASSATGADTQYF.